The present T cell receptor beta chain was sequenced within a study of T cells in Graves' hyperthyroidism and ophthalmopathy. Template material for amplifying TCR beta CDR3 regions consisted of RNA transcripts. The HTBI set primed first-round TCR CDR3 RT-PCR. TCRdb itself ran the multiplex PCR reads through MiXCR, one entry per CDR3 protein. Of roughly 580,000 distinct CDR3 sequences detected, about 15% appear once; the ten largest clones hold 4.5% to 6%. This clonotype was seen at least ten times. The CDR3 length is 15 residues. The V end was cut by 0 bases, the J end by 2 bases, with 11 bases between. Germline-derived CDR1 and CDR2 are SNHLY and FYNNEI.

The sequenced sample consisted of blood. The V and J genes are TRBV2 and TRBJ2-7, with D possibly matching TRBD2 (6 bases). This receptor was identified in a woman aged 25-40 years with Graves' hyperthyroidism that later progressed to Graves' ophthalmopathy. CDR3 sequence reads: CASSEAGGPTYEQYF. The CDR3 DNA is TGTGCCAGCAGTGAAGCTGGAGGGCCTACCTACGAGCAGTACTTC.